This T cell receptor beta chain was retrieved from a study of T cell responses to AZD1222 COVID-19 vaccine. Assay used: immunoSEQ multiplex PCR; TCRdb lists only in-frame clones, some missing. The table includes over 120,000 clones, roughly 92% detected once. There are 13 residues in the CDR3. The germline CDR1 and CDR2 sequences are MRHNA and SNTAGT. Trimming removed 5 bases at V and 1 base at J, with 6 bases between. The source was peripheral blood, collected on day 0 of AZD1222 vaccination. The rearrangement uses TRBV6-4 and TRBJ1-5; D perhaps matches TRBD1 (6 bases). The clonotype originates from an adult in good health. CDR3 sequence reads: CASSRGSNQPQHF. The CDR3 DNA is TGTGCCAGCAGTAGGGGGAGCAATCAGCCCCAGCATTTT.